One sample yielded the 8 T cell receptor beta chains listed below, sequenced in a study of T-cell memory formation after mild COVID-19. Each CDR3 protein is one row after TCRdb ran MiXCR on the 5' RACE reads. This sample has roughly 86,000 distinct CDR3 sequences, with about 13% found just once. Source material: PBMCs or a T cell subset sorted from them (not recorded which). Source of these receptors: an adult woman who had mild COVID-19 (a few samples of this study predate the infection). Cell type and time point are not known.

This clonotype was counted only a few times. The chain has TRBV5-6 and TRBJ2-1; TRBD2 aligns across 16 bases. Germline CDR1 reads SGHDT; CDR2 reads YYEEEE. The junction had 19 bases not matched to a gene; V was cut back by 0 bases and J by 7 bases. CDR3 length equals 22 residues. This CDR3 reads CASSLVVHGTSGRGWEWNEQFF. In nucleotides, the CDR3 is TGTGCCAGCAGCTTGGTGGTGCACGGGACTAGCGGGAGGGGATGGGAGTGGAATGAGCAGTTCTTC.

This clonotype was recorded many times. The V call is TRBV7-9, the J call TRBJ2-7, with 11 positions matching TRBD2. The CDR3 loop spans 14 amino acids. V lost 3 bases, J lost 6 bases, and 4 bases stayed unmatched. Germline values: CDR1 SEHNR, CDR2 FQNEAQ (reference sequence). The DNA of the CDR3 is TGTGCCAGCAGCTTCGGACTAGCGGGTGCCGAGCAGTACTTC. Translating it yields CASSFGLAGAEQYF.

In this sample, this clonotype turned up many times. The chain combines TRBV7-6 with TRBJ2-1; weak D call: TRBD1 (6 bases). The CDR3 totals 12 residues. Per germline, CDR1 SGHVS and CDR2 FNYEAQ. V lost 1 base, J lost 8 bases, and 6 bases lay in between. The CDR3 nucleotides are TGTGCCAGCAGCTTAGGGGGGCATGAGCAGTTCTTC. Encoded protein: CASSLGGHEQFF.

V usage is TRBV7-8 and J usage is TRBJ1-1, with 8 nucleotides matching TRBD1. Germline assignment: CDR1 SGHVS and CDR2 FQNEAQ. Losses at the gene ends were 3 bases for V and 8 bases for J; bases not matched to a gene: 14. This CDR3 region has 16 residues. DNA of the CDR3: TGTGCCAGCAGCTTCGGACAGGGAAGGTCGCGGTTCGAAGCTTTCTTT. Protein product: CASSFGQGRSRFEAFF.

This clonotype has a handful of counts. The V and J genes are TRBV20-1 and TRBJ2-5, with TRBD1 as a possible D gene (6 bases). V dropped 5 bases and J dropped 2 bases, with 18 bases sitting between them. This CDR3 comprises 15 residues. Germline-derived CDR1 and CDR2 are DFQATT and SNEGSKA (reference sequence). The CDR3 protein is CSAPALGDRQETQYF. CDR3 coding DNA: TGCAGTGCTCCGGCCCTAGGAGACAGGCAAGAGACCCAGTACTTC.

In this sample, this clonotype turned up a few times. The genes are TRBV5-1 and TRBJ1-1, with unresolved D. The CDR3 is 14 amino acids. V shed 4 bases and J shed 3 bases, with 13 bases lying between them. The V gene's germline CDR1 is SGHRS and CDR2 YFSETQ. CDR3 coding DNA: TGCGCCAGCAGCCCGGACGGAGGAGACACTGAAGCTTTCTTT. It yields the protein CASSPDGGDTEAFF.

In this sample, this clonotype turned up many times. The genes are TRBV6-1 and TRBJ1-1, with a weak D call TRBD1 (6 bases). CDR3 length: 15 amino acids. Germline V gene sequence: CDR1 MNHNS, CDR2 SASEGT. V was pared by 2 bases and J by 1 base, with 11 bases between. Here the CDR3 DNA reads TGTGCCAGCAGTGAAATCGACAGGCGGAACACTGAAGCTTTCTTT. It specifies CASSEIDRRNTEAFF.

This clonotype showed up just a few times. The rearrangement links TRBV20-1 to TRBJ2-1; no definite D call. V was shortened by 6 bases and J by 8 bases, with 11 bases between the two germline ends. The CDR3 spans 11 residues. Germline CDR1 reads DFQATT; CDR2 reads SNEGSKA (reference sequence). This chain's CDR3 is CSAERGYEQFF. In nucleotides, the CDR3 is TGCAGTGCCGAGCGAGGTTATGAGCAGTTCTTC.